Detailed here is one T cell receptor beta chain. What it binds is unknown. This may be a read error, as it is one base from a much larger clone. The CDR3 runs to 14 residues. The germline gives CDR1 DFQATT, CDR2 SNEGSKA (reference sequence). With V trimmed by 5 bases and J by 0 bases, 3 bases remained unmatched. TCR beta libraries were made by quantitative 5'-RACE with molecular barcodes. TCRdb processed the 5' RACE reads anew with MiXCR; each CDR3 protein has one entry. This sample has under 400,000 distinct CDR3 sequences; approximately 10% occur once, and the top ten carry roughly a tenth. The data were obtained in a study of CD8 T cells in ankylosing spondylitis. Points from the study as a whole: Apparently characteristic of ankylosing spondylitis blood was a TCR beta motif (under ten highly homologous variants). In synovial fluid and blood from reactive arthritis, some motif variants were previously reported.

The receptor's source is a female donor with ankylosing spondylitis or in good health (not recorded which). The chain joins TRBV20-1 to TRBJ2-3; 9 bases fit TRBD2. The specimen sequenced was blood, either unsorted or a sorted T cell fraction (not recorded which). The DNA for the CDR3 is TGCAGTGCTCGTCTAGCGGGGAGCACAGATACGCAGTATTTT. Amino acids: CSARLAGSTDTQYF.